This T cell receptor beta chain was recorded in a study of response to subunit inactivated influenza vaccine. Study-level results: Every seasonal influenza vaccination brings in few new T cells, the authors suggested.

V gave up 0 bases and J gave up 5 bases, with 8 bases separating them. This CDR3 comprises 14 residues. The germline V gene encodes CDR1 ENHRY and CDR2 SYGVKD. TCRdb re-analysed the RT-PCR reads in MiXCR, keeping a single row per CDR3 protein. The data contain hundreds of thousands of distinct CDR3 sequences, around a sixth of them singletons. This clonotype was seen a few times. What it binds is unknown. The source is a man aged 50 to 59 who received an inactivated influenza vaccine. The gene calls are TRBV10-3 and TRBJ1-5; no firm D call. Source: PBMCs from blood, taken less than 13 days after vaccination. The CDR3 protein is CAISESTGDQPQHF. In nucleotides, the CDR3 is TGTGCCATCAGTGAGTCGACCGGGGATCAGCCCCAGCATTTT.